Each of the 30 T cell receptor beta chains below was sequenced from the same sample in a study of long-term antiretroviral therapy in people with HIV. At the survey level, the v3.0 immunoSEQ assay was run. The data were produced by immunoSEQ multiplex PCR, yet TCRdb's version contains in-frame clones alone and is incomplete. The sample consists of about 25,000 clones, 83% of them appearing once. The sample consisted of unsorted PBMCs, taken 3 years after starting antiretroviral therapy. The receptors come from a man aged 18 to 29 with HIV.

This clone has only one observation. The chain recombines TRBV7-9 with TRBJ2-7; D perhaps matches TRBD2 (6 bases). The CDR3 is 13 residues long. Trimming left V 1 base short and J 6 bases short, with 10 bases between. The germline V gene has CDR1 SEHNR and CDR2 FQNEAQ (reference sequence). CDR3 DNA sequence: TGTGCCAGCAGCTTAGATCAGGGAGGCGAGCAGTACTTC. Its protein is CASSLDQGGEQYF.

The chain is built from TRBV6-5 and TRBJ1-1; weak D call: TRBD1 (6 bases). From germline, CDR1 is MNHEY and CDR2 SVGAGI. CDR3 length equals 14 residues. The germline V and J ends were trimmed by 7 bases and 0 bases, with 12 bases remaining between them. The CDR3 DNA reads TGTGCCAGCATGTTTCCAGGGGTGAACACTGAAGCTTTCTTT. This encodes CASMFPGVNTEAFF.

The J gene is TRBJ1-1, the V gene TRBV18; possible D gene TRBD1, 6 bases. CDR3 length equals 14 residues. Germline V CDR1 and CDR2: KGHSH, LQKENI. V dropped 2 bases and J dropped 6 bases, with 13 bases sitting between them. CDR3 region: CASSPGGDIAEAFF. CDR3 nucleotide sequence: TGTGCCAGCTCACCAGGGGGCGATATCGCTGAAGCTTTCTTT. The full variable domain, its missing parts supplied by reference TRBV18 and TRBJ1-1, is NAGVMQNPRHLVRRRGQEARLRCSPMKGHSHVYWYRQLPEEGLKFMVYLQKENIIDESGMPKERFSAEFPKEGPSILRIQQVVRGDSAAYFCASSPGGDIAEAFFGQGTRLTVV.

V and J are TRBV10-1 and TRBJ2-3; 7 bases are a match to TRBD1. The CDR3 has 16 residues. J lost 0 bases, V lost 5 bases, and 8 bases had no gene match. Germline CDR1 reads WNHNN; CDR2 reads SYGVQD (reference sequence). CDR3 protein: CASSTSRDRSTDTQYF. DNA for the CDR3: TGCGCCAGCAGTACCAGCCGGGACAGAAGCACAGATACGCAGTATTTT.

This clone has just a few counts. The chain is built from TRBV19 and TRBJ1-2; D gene ambiguous. The CDR3 sequence is 14 residues long. V lost 4 bases, J lost 4 bases, and 13 bases lay in between. CDR1 is LNHDA, CDR2 SQIVND, per germline (reference sequence). The CDR3 loop is CASSSEILSYGYTF. In nucleotides, the CDR3 is TGTGCCAGTAGTAGTGAGATTCTTTCCTATGGCTACACCTTC.

The chain carries TRBV7-9 and TRBJ2-1, with D possibly being TRBD2 (5 bases). This CDR3 is built from 14 residues. V lost 2 bases, J lost 9 bases, and 14 bases lay in between. Germline V gene data show CDR1 as SEHNR and CDR2 as FQNEAQ (reference sequence). DNA of the CDR3: TGTGCCAGCAGCTTACTAGAAGGTCGGGGTGAGCAGTTCTTC. Amino acid sequence: CASSLLEGRGEQFF. The full variable domain, completed using reference TRBV7-9 and TRBJ2-1, is DTGVSQNPRHKITKRGQNVTFRCDPISEHNRLYWYRQTLGQGPEFLTYFQNEAQLEKSRLLSDRFSAERPKGSFSTLEIQRTEQGDSAMYLCASSLLEGRGEQFFGPGTRLTVL.

This clone was seen once. The rearrangement links TRBV4-1 to TRBJ1-2; D call uncertain. Germline-derived CDR1 and CDR2 are MGHRA and YSYEKL. Trimming took 3 bases from V and 4 from J, leaving 6 bases between them. This CDR3 is 12 amino acids long. Here the CDR3 DNA reads TGCGCCAGCAGCCAGGACGGCTATGGCTACACCTTC. Translating gives CASSQDGYGYTF.

The rearrangement links TRBV6-5 to TRBJ2-1; D gene uncertain. Germline V gives CDR1 MNHEY, CDR2 SVGAGI. V was pared by 7 bases and J by 10 bases, with 11 bases between. The CDR3 length is 11 residues. The CDR3 nucleotides are TGTGCCAGCACCCGGTTGGGGGAGCAGTTCTTC. This gives the protein CASTRLGEQFF.

The chain joins TRBV5-6 to TRBJ2-7; TRBD1 matches at 8 bases. The V and J ends lost 0 bases and 5 bases, in that order; junction bases with no gene match: 4. CDR3 size: 14 residues. Germline CDR1 and CDR2: SGHDT and YYEEEE. CDR3 amino acids: CASSLAVDRDEQYV. DNA of the CDR3: TGTGCCAGCAGCTTGGCGGTGGACAGGGACGAGCAGTACGTC.

V usage is TRBV10-3 and J usage is TRBJ2-5, with TRBD2 matching over 7 bases. The length of the CDR3 is 14 residues. Trimming cost V 10 bases and J 0 bases; bases outside gene matches: 8. The V gene's germline CDR1 is ENHRY and CDR2 SYGVKD. The DNA of the CDR3 is TGTGCCACCGCCCGGGCGGGGGACCAAGAGACCCAGTACTTC. Translating it yields CATARAGDQETQYF.

This clone was counted between two and nine times. This sequence joins TRBV7-8 and TRBJ1-6; D is unresolved. V was clipped by 11 bases and J by 15 bases, with 11 bases between them. Germline CDR1 SGHVS, CDR2 FQNEAQ. The CDR3 is 9 residues long. CDR3 sequence (DNA): TGTGCCGGAGCCGTGCACCTCCACTTT. It translates to CAGAVHLHF. Full variable domain (outside the CDR3, taken from reference TRBV7-8 and TRBJ1-6): GAGVSQSPRYKVAKRGQDVALRCDPISGHVSLFWYQQALGQGPEFLTYFQNEAQLDKSGLPSDRFFAERPEGSVSTLKIQRTQQEDSAVYLCAGAVHLHFGNGTRLTVT.

The DNA for the CDR3 is TGTGCCAGCTCACCAATGACGGAAGTGCACTCCTACGAGCAGTACTTC. This encodes CASSPMTEVHSYEQYF. The V call is TRBV18, the J call TRBJ2-7, with D unclear. Germline V gene lookup returns CDR1 KGHSH and CDR2 LQKENI. V was cut by 2 bases and J by 0 bases, with 14 bases left in between. There are 16 residues in the CDR3.

V is TRBV18 and J is TRBJ2-5, with no clear D. V dropped 0 bases and J dropped 2 bases, with 7 bases sitting between them. There are 14 residues in the CDR3. Germline V gene sequence: CDR1 KGHSH, CDR2 LQKENI. The CDR3 loop is CASSPPTNQETQYF. In DNA form, the CDR3 reads TGTGCCAGCTCACCACCGACGAATCAAGAGACCCAGTACTTC.

This clone was seen only a few times. This chain uses TRBV7-3 with TRBJ2-5, with TRBD1 matching 7 bases. In germline, CDR1 is SGHTA, CDR2 FQGTGA. V gave up 5 bases and J gave up 1 base; unmatched junction bases: 4. The CDR3 sequence is 14 residues long. CDR3 sequence reads: CASSAGTAQETQYF. As DNA, the CDR3 is TGTGCCAGCAGCGCCGGGACAGCCCAAGAGACCCAGTACTTC.

V is TRBV6-1 and J is TRBJ2-5; 7 bases align to TRBD1. CDR3 length equals 14 residues. Germline V CDR1 and CDR2: MNHNS, SASEGT. Unmatched junction bases numbered 10, after V lost 2 bases and J lost 10 bases. Written as DNA, the CDR3 is TGTGCCAGCAGTGAAACAAGGGGGCGGAAAAACCAGTACTTC. Translated: CASSETRGRKNQYF.

The rearrangement joins TRBV7-3 to TRBJ1-2, with D perhaps matching TRBD1 (5 bases). The CDR3 consists of 15 residues. Germline assignment: CDR1 SGHTA and CDR2 FQGTGA. Trimming took off 5 bases at V and 1 base at J, with 14 bases between the two ends. This CDR3 is CASSPGGRNNYGYTF. The DNA for the CDR3 is TGTGCCAGCAGCCCTGGGGGACGCAATAACTATGGCTACACCTTC.

J is TRBJ2-1 and V is TRBV28; unclear D gene. The CDR3 covers 13 residues. Germline CDR1 and CDR2: MDHEN and SYDVKM. V was cut by 8 bases and J by 3 bases, with 11 bases left in between. The CDR3 here is CASEEDVYNEQFF. The CDR3 nucleotides read TGTGCCAGCGAAGAAGATGTCTACAATGAGCAGTTCTTC.

The rearrangement links TRBV6-5 to TRBJ1-2, with D unclear. Trimming took 0 bases from V and 2 from J, leaving 10 bases between them. CDR1 MNHEY and CDR2 SVGAGI come from the germline V gene. This CDR3 has 15 residues. This CDR3 reads CASSYSPYQNYGYTF. The CDR3 nucleotides read TGTGCCAGCAGTTACTCGCCTTATCAAAACTATGGCTACACCTTC.

The CDR3 DNA follows: TGTGCCAGCTCACCCCTCGGACTCTCACTGGGAGCTTTCTTT. Its protein product is CASSPLGLSLGAFF. This chain connects TRBV18 to TRBJ1-1; D remains unclear. The germline gives CDR1 KGHSH, CDR2 LQKENI. The V and J ends lost 3 bases and 10 bases respectively, with 18 bases between them. The CDR3 covers 14 residues.

The chain joins TRBV7-9 to TRBJ2-3, with 9 bases aligning to TRBD1. The CDR3 runs 16 residues. Trimming removed 4 bases from V and 5 bases from J; junction bases left unmatched: 10. Per the germline V gene, CDR1 is SEHNR and CDR2 is FQNEAQ (reference sequence). The CDR3 region has the DNA TGTGCCAGCAGCTATACGCCGGGACAGGGAAGAGATACGCAGTATTTT. Protein sequence: CASSYTPGQGRDTQYF.

A word on this clone: Other DNA sequences from this sample encode an identical CDR3 as well. The V and J genes are TRBV25-1 and TRBJ2-6; possibly TRBD1 or TRBD2 for D (6 bases each). Germline CDR1 is MGHDK and CDR2 is SYGVNS. The CDR3 extends over 16 amino acids. The germline V and J ends were trimmed by 6 bases and 0 bases, with 12 bases remaining between them. The CDR3 is CASSPRGDSGANVLTF. In DNA, the CDR3 is TGTGCCAGCAGCCCTAGGGGGGACTCTGGGGCCAACGTCCTGACTTTC.

The chain carries TRBV10-1 and TRBJ2-3; TRBD1 agrees at 8 bases. This CDR3 region has 16 residues. The V gene end was trimmed by 2 bases and the J gene end by 4 bases; junction bases not matched to a gene: 8. Germline values: CDR1 WNHNN, CDR2 SYGVQD (reference sequence). The CDR3 region is CASSEQDRAGPDTQYF. CDR3 sequence (DNA): TGCGCCAGCAGTGAGCAGGACAGGGCGGGACCAGATACGCAGTATTTT.

The chain carries TRBV7-9 and TRBJ2-7, with D hard to call. Trimming left V 5 bases short and J 3 bases short, with 11 bases between. This CDR3 region has 13 residues. Germline lookup yields CDR1 SEHNR and CDR2 FQNEAQ (reference sequence). CDR3 sequence: CASSPPRRYEQYF. CDR3 nucleotide sequence: TGTGCCAGCAGCCCCCCCCGGCGCTACGAGCAGTACTTC.

V is TRBV4-1 and J is TRBJ2-2; D is possibly TRBD1 or TRBD2 (5 bases each). V shed 1 base and J shed 4 bases, with 10 bases lying between them. Germline V lookup: CDR1 MGHRA, CDR2 YSYEKL. The CDR3 runs 15 residues. CDR3 sequence reads: CASSQGWGPTGELFF. The CDR3 bases are TGCGCCAGCAGCCAAGGCTGGGGACCCACCGGGGAGCTGTTTTTT.

This clone has more than one count but fewer than ten. The chain links TRBV5-1 to TRBJ2-7, with 8 nucleotides matching TRBD1. Germline CDR1 is SGHRS and CDR2 is YFSETQ. J was trimmed by 5 bases and V by 0 bases; bases with no gene match: 1. The CDR3 is 13 residues long. This CDR3 is CASSLETGDEQYF. The CDR3 bases are TGCGCCAGCAGCTTGGAGACAGGGGACGAGCAGTACTTC.

This clone was recorded a few times. The chain couples TRBV4-2 to TRBJ1-5; D gene ambiguous. The CDR3 is 14 amino acids. V lost 0 bases to trimming and J lost 5 bases, with 8 bases between them. The V gene's germline CDR1 is LGHNA and CDR2 YNFKEQ. The CDR3 region is CASSQDPDYQPQHF. The CDR3 DNA is TGTGCCAGCAGCCAAGACCCTGATTATCAGCCCCAGCATTTT.

This chain uses TRBV5-1 with TRBJ2-5; D call uncertain. The V gene lost 0 bases and the J gene lost 4 bases, with 16 bases spanning the gap. Germline CDR1 and CDR2: SGHRS and YFSETQ. The CDR3 sequence is 16 residues long. This chain's CDR3 is CASSLAYGPPTETQYF. The CDR3 nucleotides are TGCGCCAGCAGCTTGGCTTACGGCCCCCCCACAGAGACCCAGTACTTC.

The sample holds one count of this clone. This chain joins TRBV13 and TRBJ1-2; no clear D. The CDR3 has 12 residues. Trimming removed 2 bases at V and 8 bases at J, with 9 bases between. Germline lookup yields CDR1 PRHDT and CDR2 FYEKMQ (reference sequence). This CDR3 is CASSLTVEGYTF. The CDR3 nucleotides read TGTGCCAGCAGCTTAACCGTGGAGGGCTACACCTTC.

V is TRBV4-1 and J is TRBJ2-2; 8 bases line up with TRBD1. With 3 bases clipped from V and 4 bases from J, the junction kept 4 bases outside the gene matches. Germline V CDR1 and CDR2: MGHRA, YSYEKL. The CDR3 has 15 residues. The CDR3 DNA sequence: TGCGCCAGCAGCCAGAGGACAGGGCCCACCGGGGAGCTGTTTTTT. It translates to CASSQRTGPTGELFF.

The J gene is TRBJ2-3, the V gene TRBV6-6; the D gene is possibly TRBD1 (6 bases). The CDR3 has 15 amino acids. Per germline, CDR1 MNHNY and CDR2 SVGAGI (reference sequence). V shed 2 bases and J shed 3 bases, with 12 bases lying between them. CDR3 residues: CASSYTRGGTDTQYF. The CDR3 region has the DNA TGTGCCAGCAGTTACACCAGGGGTGGGACAGATACGCAGTATTTT.